The 32 T cell receptor beta chains listed next were all sequenced from one sample in a study of monozygotic twins with inflammatory bowel disease. Reprocessing the 5' RACE reads, TCRdb reports a single entry for every CDR3 protein and omits DNA. The sample table sets out about 300,000 distinct CDR3 sequences. Source material: blood. The origin of the receptors is a human donor with ulcerative colitis or Crohn's disease, or a healthy co-twin of an affected twin (not recorded which).

The chain recombines TRBV18 with TRBJ2-1; TCRdb's assignment of TRBD2 cannot be checked, as there is no DNA. Germline loops: CDR1 KGHSH, CDR2 LQKENI. The CDR3 loop spans 16 amino acids. The CDR3 reads CASSPTGLAVLFEQFF.

V is TRBV13 and J is TRBJ2-3; no DNA is available, so the TRBD2 call from TCRdb remains unchecked. CDR1 and CDR2 from the germline V gene are PRHDT and FYEKMQ (reference sequence). The CDR3 runs 15 residues. The CDR3 sequence: CASSLTSGSADTQYF.

The rearrangement uses TRBV6-2 or TRBV6-3 and TRBJ1-3. In germline, CDR1 is MNHEY, CDR2 SVGEGT. The CDR3 covers 15 residues. CDR3 residues: CASSDKGPIRNTIYF.

V usage is TRBV2 and J usage is TRBJ1-1. The germline V gene has CDR1 SNHLY and CDR2 FYNNEI. CDR3 length equals 15 residues. CDR3 sequence: CASSENSNRNTEAFF.

The chain employs TRBV12-3 or TRBV12-4 and TRBJ1-1; lacking DNA, the TRBD1 call made by TCRdb goes unchecked. CDR3 length equals 15 residues. The CDR3 is CASSYNRGLNTEAFF.

The chain carries TRBV6-6 and TRBJ1-5. Germline V gene data show CDR1 as MNHNY and CDR2 as SVGAGI (reference sequence). This CDR3 comprises 13 residues. The CDR3 loop reads CASSYSGYQPQHF.

This CDR3 is CATRTGLLAGEETQYF. The chain couples TRBV15 to TRBJ2-5; the TRBD2 assignment by TCRdb is unverifiable without DNA. In germline, CDR1 is LNHNV, CDR2 YYDKDF (reference sequence). The CDR3 length is 16 residues.

This chain connects TRBV20-1 to TRBJ2-2. Germline CDR1 DFQATT, CDR2 SNEGSKA (reference sequence). The CDR3 has 16 amino acids. The CDR3 sequence: CSARDLQRGHTGELFF.

The chain uses TRBV15 and TRBJ2-7. The CDR3 is made up of 11 amino acids. Germline V lookup: CDR1 LNHNV, CDR2 YYDKDF (reference sequence). Here the CDR3 reads CATSRESEQYF.

J is TRBJ1-6 and V is TRBV12-3 or TRBV12-4; TCRdb's D gene call, TRBD1, goes unchecked for lack of DNA. The CDR3 is 14 amino acids. CDR3 amino acids: CASSSGRGGSRLHF.

This chain joins TRBV7-2 and TRBJ2-1; TCRdb calls TRBD2, which cannot be checked without DNA. Germline CDR1 reads SGHTA; CDR2 reads FQGNSA. CDR3 length: 16 residues. The CDR3 sequence: CASSPGGLAGGSEQFF.

This rearrangement joins TRBV27 to TRBJ2-1; there is no DNA to check the TCRdb D call of TRBD2. Germline V lookup: CDR1 MNHEY, CDR2 SMNVEV (reference sequence). CDR3 length: 17 residues. The CDR3: CASSSGLAPPSYNEQFF.

The J gene is TRBJ2-1, the V gene TRBV27. Per germline, CDR1 MNHEY and CDR2 SMNVEV (reference sequence). The length of the CDR3 is 14 residues. The CDR3 loop reads CASSLQVRYNEQFF.

This chain uses TRBV3-1 with TRBJ1-1. Germline values: CDR1 LGHDT, CDR2 YNNKEL (reference sequence). There are 15 residues in the CDR3. The CDR3 here is CASSQESAQNTEAFF.

This chain uses TRBV7-2 with TRBJ2-5. This CDR3 has 13 residues. Germline-derived CDR1 and CDR2 are SGHTA and FQGNSA. The chain's CDR3 is CASSLGVRETQYF.

The J gene is TRBJ2-5, the V gene TRBV7-2; TCRdb returns TRBD1, unconfirmable since there is no DNA. CDR1 SGHTA and CDR2 FQGNSA come from the germline V gene. The CDR3 extends over 16 amino acids. This CDR3 is CASSLVHRGPQETQYF.

The genes are TRBV18 and TRBJ1-1. This CDR3 is built from 14 residues. CDR1 and CDR2 from the germline V gene are KGHSH and LQKENI. The CDR3 reads CASSPWGNNAEAFF. The entire variable domain, with the rest obtained from reference TRBV18 and TRBJ1-1, is as follows: NAGVMQNPRHLVRRRGQEARLRCSPMKGHSHVYWYRQLPEEGLKFMVYLQKENIIDESGMPKERFSAEFPKEGPSILRIQQVVRGDSAAYFCASSPWGNNAEAFFGQGTRLTVV.

The chain links TRBV6-2 or TRBV6-3 to TRBJ2-7; TCRdb's D call, TRBD1, is unchecked because there is no DNA. The CDR3 loop spans 14 amino acids. Germline CDR1 reads MNHEY; CDR2 reads SVGEGT. The CDR3 loop reads CASSLFQGAYEQYF.

The chain employs TRBV5-1 and TRBJ2-1; the D call from TCRdb, TRBD2, cannot be confirmed without DNA. This CDR3 is built from 16 residues. Per germline, CDR1 SGHRS and CDR2 YFSETQ. The chain's CDR3 is CASSPILAGSYNEQFF.

The rearrangement links TRBV5-5 to TRBJ2-7; TCRdb names TRBD1, which stays unverified in the absence of DNA. CDR1 is SGHKS, CDR2 YYEKEE, per germline (reference sequence). CDR3 size: 14 residues. CDR3 in amino acids: CASSLVAGGVREYF.

The rearrangement links TRBV12-3 or TRBV12-4 to TRBJ1-4; the D call from TCRdb, TRBD1, cannot be confirmed without DNA. The CDR3 is made up of 16 amino acids. CDR3 sequence: CASSFGDRGLREKLFF.

The V call is TRBV6-1, the J call TRBJ2-5; TCRdb returns TRBD2, unconfirmable since there is no DNA. Germline values: CDR1 MNHNS, CDR2 SASEGT. This CDR3 contains 16 residues. The chain's CDR3 is CASRRDWIGQQETQYF.

The chain uses TRBV7-2 and TRBJ2-7; absent DNA, TCRdb's TRBD1 call cannot be checked. The germline V gene has CDR1 SGHTA and CDR2 FQGNSA. This CDR3 region has 15 residues. Here the CDR3 reads CASATGRGLSYEQYF.

The CDR3 region is CASSIGGGLSGNEQFF. The J gene is TRBJ2-1, the V gene TRBV19; TCRdb picks TRBD2, but there is no DNA to check that call. The CDR3 loop spans 16 amino acids. CDR1 is LNHDA, CDR2 SQIVND, per germline (reference sequence). The complete variable domain, with remaining parts taken from reference TRBV19 and TRBJ2-1, reads DGGITQSPKYLFRKEGQNVTLSCEQNLNHDAMYWYRQDPGQGLRLIYYSQIVNDFQKGDIAEGYSVSREKKESFPLTVTSAQKNPTAFYLCASSIGGGLSGNEQFFGPGTRLTVL.

The chain is built from TRBV10-3 and TRBJ1-6; TCRdb reports TRBD1, a call that lacks DNA to check it against. The CDR3 covers 15 residues. CDR1 and CDR2 from the germline V gene are ENHRY and SYGVKD. CDR3 in amino acids: CAIRSRTGYNSPLHF.

This rearrangement joins TRBV12-3 or TRBV12-4 to TRBJ2-1; the TCRdb call, TRBD2, lacks DNA for checking. The length of the CDR3 is 16 residues. CDR3 sequence: CASSSRAGVVLNEQFF.

The genes are TRBV12-5 and TRBJ1-1; without DNA, the TCRdb call of TRBD1 cannot be checked. CDR3 length equals 16 residues. Per germline, CDR1 LGHNT and CDR2 FRNRAP. The CDR3 sequence is CASGLVGAGGGTEAFF.

The chain is built from TRBV18 and TRBJ2-7; as DNA is missing, the TRBD2 call by TCRdb cannot be tested. The CDR3 loop spans 15 amino acids. CDR1 and CDR2 from the germline V gene are KGHSH and LQKENI. CDR3 protein: CASSPTGTTSWAQYF.

The rearrangement uses TRBV29-1 and TRBJ1-1. Germline CDR1 reads SQVTM; CDR2 reads ANQGSEA. The CDR3 totals 13 residues. CDR3 loop: CSADRRTNTEAFF. Full variable domain (remainder filled in from reference TRBV29-1 and TRBJ1-1): SAVISQKPSRDICQRGTSLTIQCQVDSQVTMMFWYRQQPGQSLTLIATANQGSEATYESGFVIDKFPISRPNLTFSTLTVSNMSPEDSSIYLCSADRRTNTEAFFGQGTRLTVV.

The CDR3 loop is CASSYGFGTASYEQYF. V and J are TRBV6-2 or TRBV6-3 and TRBJ2-7; TCRdb proposes TRBD1, but this gene call is untestable without DNA. The CDR3 is 16 amino acids. Germline CDR1 is MNHEY and CDR2 is SVGEGT.

The rearrangement links TRBV12-3 or TRBV12-4 to TRBJ1-6. This CDR3 is 14 amino acids long. Here the CDR3 reads CASSFMGYNSPLHF.

This chain connects TRBV6-2 or TRBV6-3 to TRBJ1-1. CDR1 MNHEY and CDR2 SVGEGT come from the germline V gene. The CDR3 length is 13 residues. CDR3 loop: CASSSRRNTEAFF.